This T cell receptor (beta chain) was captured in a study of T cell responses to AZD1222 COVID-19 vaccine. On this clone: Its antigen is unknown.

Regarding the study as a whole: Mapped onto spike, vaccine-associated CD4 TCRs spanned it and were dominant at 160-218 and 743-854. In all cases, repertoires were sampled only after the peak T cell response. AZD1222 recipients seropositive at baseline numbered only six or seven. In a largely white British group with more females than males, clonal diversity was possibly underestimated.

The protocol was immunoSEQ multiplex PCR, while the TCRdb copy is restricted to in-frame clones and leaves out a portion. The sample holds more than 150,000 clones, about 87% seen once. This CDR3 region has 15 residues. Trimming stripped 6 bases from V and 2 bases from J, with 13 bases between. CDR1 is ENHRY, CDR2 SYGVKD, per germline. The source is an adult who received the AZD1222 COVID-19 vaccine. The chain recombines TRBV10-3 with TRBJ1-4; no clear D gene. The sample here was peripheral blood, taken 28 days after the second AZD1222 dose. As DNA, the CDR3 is TGTGCCATCAGCCCGACATCGGGTACTAATGAAAAACTGTTTTTT. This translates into CAISPTSGTNEKLFF.